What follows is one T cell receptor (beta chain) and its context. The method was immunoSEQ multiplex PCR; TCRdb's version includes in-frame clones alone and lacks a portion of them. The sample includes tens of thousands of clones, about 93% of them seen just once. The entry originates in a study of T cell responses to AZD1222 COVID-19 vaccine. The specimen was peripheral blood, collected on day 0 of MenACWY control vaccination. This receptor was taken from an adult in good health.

The CDR3 protein is CAWSPTPENIQYF. DNA of the CDR3: TGTGCCTGGAGTCCGACACCGGAAAACATTCAGTACTTC. The V call is TRBV30, the J call TRBJ2-4; D is unclear. Per germline, CDR1 GTSNPN and CDR2 SVGIG (reference sequence). The V end lost 2 bases, the J end lost 5 bases, and 10 bases lay between the germline ends. The CDR3 runs to 13 residues.